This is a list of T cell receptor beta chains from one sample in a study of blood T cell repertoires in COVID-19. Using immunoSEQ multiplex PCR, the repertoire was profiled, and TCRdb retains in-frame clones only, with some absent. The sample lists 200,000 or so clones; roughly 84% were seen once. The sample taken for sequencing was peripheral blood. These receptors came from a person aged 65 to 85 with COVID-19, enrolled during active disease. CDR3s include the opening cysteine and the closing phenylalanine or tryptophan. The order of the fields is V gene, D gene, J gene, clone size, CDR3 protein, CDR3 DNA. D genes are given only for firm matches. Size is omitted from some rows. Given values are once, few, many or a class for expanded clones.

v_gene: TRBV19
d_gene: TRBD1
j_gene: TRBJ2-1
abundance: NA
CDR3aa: CASRTTGQVNEQFF
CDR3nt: TGTGCCAGTAGGACCACGGGACAGGTCAATGAGCAGTTCTTC

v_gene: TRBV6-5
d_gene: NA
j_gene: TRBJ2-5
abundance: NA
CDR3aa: CASSPGLVQETQYF
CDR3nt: TGTGCCAGCAGCCCGGGACTTGTCCAAGAGACCCAGTACTTC

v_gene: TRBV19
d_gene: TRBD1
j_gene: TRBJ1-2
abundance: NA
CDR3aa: CASSMFDRAYGYTF
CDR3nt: TGTGCCAGTAGTATGTTCGACAGGGCCTATGGCTACACCTTC

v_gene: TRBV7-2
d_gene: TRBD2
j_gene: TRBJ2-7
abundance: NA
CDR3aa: CASSLELAVSYEQYF
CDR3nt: TGTGCCAGCAGCTTAGAACTAGCGGTCTCCTACGAGCAGTACTTC

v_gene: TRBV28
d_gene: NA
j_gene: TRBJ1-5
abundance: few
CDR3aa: CASSLDSINQPQHF
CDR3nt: TGTGCCAGCAGTTTGGACAGTATCAATCAGCCCCAGCATTTT

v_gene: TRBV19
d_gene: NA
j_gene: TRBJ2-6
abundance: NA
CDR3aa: CASSPDGLLSGANVLTF
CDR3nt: TGTGCCAGTAGTCCTGACGGACTCCTCTCTGGGGCCAACGTCCTGACTTTC

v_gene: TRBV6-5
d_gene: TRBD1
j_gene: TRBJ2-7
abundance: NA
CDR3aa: CASRTGYEQYF
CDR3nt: TGTGCCAGCAGGACAGGGTACGAGCAGTACTTC

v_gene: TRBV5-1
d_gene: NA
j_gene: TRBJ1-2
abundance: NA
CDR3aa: CASSQDSGTIGYTF
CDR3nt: TGCGCCAGCAGCCAAGATTCCGGGACTATTGGCTACACCTTC

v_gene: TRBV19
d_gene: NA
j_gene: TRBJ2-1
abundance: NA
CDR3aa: CASSLRFSYNEQFF
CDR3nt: TGTGCCAGTAGCCTCCGTTTCTCCTACAATGAGCAGTTCTTC

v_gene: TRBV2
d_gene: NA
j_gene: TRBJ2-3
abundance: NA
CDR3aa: CASSAGDTQYF
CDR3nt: TGTGCCAGCAGTGCGGGGGATACGCAGTATTTT

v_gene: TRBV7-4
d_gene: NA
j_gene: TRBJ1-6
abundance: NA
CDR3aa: CASSRLRGSYNSPLHF
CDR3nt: TGTGCCAGCAGCCGATTAAGGGGTTCCTATAATTCACCCCTCCACTTT

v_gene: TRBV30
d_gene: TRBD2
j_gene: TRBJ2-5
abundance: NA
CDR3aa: CACGGTSGVQETQYF
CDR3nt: TGTGCCTGTGGGGGGACTAGCGGCGTCCAAGAGACCCAGTACTTC

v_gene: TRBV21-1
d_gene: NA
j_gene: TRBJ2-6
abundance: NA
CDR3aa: CASSSLCSGLNISGANVLTF
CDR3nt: TGTGCCAGCAGCAGCCTGTGCTCGGGACTTAATATCTCTGGGGCCAACGTCCTGACTTTC

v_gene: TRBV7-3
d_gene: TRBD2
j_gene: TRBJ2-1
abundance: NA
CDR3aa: CASSLRGGSSYNEQFF
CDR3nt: TGTGCCAGCAGCCTTAGGGGCGGGAGCTCCTACAATGAGCAGTTCTTC

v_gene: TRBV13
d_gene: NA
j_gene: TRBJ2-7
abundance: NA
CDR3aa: CASSLGLATYEQYF
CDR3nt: TGTGCCAGCAGCTTAGGGCTAGCCACCTACGAGCAGTACTTC

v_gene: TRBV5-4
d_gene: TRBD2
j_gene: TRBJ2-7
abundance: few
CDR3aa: CASSLSAGETYEQYF
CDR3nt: TGTGCCAGCAGCTTATCGGCGGGGGAGACCTACGAGCAGTACTTC

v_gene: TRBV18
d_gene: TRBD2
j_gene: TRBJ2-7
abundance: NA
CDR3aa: CASSPPGLAGYEQYF
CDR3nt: TGTGCCAGCTCACCACCCGGACTAGCGGGCTACGAGCAGTACTTC

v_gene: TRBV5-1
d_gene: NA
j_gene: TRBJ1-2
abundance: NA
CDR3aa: CASSSQIRGLLTGYTF
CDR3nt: TGCGCCAGCAGCTCCCAGATTAGGGGTCTACTGACTGGCTACACCTTC